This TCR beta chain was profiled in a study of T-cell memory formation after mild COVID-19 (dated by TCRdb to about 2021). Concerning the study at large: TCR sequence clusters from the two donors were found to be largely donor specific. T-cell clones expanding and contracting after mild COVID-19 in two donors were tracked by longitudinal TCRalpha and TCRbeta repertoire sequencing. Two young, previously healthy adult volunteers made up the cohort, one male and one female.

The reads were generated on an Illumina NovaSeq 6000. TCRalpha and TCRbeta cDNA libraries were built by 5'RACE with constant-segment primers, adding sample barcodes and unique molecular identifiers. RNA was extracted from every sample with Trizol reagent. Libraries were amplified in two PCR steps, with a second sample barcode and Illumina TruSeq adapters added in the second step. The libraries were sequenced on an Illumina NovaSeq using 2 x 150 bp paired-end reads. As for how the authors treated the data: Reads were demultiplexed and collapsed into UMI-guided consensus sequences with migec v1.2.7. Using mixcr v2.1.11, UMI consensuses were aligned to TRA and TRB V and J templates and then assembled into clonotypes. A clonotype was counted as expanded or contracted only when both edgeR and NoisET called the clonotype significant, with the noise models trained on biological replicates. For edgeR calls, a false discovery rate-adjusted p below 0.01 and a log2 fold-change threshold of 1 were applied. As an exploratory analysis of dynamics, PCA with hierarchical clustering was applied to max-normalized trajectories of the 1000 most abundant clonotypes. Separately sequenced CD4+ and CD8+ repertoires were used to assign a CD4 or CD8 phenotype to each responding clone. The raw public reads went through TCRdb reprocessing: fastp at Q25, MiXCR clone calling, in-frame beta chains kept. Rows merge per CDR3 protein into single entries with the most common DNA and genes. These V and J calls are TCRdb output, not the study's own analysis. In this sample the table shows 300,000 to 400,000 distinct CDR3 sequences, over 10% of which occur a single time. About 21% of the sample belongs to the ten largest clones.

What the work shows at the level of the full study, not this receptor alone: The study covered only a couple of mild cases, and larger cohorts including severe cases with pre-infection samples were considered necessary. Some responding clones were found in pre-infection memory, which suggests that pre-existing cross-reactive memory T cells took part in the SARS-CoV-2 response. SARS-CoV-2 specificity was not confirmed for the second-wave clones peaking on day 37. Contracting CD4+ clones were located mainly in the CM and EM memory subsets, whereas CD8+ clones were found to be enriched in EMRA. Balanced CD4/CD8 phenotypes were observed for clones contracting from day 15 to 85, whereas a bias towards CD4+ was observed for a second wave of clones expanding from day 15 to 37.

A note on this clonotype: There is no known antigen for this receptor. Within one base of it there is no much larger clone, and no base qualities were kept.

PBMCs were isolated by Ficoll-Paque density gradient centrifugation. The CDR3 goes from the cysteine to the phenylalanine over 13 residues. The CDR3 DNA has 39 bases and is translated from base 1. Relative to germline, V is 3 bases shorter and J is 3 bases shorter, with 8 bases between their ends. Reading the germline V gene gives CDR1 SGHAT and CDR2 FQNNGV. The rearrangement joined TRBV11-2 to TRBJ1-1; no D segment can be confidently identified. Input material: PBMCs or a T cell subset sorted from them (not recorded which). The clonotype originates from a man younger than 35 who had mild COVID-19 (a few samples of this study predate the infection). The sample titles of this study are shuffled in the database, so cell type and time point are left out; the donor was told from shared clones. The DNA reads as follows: TGTGCCAGCAGCTTGGTCGTGGACACTGAAGCTTTCTTT. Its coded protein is CASSLVVDTEAFF.